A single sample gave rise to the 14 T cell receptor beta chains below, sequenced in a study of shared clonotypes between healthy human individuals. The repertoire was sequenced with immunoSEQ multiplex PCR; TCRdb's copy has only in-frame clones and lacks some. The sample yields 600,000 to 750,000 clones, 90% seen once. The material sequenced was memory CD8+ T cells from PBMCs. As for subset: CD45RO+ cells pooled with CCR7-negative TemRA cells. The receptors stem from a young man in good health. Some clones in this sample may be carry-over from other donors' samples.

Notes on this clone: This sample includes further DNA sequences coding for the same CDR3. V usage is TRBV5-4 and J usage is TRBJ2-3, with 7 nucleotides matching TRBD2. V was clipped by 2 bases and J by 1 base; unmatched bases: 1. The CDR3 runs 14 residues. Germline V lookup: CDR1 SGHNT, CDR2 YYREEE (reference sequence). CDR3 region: CASSFLAGTDTQYF. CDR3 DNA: TGTGCCAGCAGCTTCCTAGCGGGCACAGATACGCAGTATTTT.

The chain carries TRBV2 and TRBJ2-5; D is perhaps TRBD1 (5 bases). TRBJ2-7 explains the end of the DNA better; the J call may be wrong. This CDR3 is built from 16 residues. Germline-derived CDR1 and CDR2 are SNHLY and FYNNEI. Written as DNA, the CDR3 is TGTGCCAGCAGGACTCGACCGCTAGGGGATTCCTACGAGCAGTACTTC. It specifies CASRTRPLGDSYEQYF.

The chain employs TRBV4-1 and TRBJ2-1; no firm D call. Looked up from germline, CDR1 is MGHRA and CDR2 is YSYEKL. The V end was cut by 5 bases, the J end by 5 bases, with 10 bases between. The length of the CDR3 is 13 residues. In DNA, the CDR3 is TGCGCCAGCAGCGTCGGGCCTAACAATGAGCAGTTCTTC. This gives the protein CASSVGPNNEQFF.

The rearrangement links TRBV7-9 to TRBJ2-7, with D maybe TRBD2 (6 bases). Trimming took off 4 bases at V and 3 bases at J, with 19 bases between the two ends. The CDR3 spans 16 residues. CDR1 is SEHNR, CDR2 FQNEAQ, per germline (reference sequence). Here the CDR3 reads CASSSRDSLKHYEQYF. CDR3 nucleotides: TGTGCCAGCAGCTCGAGGGACTCCTTAAAGCACTACGAGCAGTACTTC.

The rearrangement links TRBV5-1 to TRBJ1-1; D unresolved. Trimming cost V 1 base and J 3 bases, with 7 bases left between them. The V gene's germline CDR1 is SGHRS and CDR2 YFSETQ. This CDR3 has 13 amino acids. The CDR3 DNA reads TGCGCCAGCAGCTTGCCTGGGGACACTGAAGCTTTCTTT. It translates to CASSLPGDTEAFF.

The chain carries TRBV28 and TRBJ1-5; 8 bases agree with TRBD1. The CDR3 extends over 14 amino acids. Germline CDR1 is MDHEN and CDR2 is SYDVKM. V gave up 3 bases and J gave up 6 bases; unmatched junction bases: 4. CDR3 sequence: CASSFFRGPQPQHF. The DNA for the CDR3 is TGTGCCAGCAGTTTTTTCAGGGGGCCTCAGCCCCAGCATTTT.

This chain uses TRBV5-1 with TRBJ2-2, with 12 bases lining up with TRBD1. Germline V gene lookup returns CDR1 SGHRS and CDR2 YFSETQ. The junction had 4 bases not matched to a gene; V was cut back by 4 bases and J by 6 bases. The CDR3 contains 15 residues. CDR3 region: CASSLGQGAPGELFF. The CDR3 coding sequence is TGCGCCAGCAGCCTGGGACAGGGGGCGCCCGGGGAGCTGTTTTTT.

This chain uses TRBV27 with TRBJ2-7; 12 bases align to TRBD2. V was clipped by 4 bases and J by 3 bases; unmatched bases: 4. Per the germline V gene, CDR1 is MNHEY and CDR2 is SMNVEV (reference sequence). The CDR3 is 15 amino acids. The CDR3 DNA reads TGTGCCAGCAGTTGGACTAGCGGGGTCGTCTACGAGCAGTACTTC. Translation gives CASSWTSGVVYEQYF.

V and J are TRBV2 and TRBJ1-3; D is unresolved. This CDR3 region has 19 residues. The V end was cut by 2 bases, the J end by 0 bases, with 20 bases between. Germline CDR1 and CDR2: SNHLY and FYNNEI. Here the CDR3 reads CASSEFSFGWGVSGNTIYF. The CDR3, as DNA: TGTGCCAGCAGTGAATTTAGCTTCGGGTGGGGAGTCTCTGGAAACACCATATATTTT.

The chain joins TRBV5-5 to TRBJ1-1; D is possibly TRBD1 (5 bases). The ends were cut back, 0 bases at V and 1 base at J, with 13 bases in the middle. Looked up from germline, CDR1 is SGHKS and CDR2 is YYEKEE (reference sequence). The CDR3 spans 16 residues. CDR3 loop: CASSLAWGRQNTEAFF. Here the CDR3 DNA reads TGTGCCAGCAGCTTGGCCTGGGGCAGACAGAACACTGAAGCTTTCTTT.

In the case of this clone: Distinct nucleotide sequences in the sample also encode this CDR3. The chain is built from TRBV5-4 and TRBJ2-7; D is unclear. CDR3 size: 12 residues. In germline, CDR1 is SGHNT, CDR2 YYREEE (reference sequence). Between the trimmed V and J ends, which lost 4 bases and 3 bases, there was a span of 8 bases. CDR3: CASSPNDYEQYF. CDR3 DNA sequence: TGTGCCAGCAGCCCCAACGACTACGAGCAGTACTTC.

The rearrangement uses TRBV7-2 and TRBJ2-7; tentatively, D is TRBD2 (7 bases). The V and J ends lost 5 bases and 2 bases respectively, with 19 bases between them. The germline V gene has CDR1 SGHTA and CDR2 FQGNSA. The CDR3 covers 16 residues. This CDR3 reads CASSGGGWTGTYEQYF. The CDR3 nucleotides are TGTGCCAGCAGCGGGGGGGGCTGGACTGGGACCTACGAGCAGTACTTC.

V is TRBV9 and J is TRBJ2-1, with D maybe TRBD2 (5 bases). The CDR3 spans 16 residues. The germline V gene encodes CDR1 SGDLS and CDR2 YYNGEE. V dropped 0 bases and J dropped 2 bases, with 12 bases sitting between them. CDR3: CASSVEAGLPYNEQFF. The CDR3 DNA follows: TGTGCCAGCAGCGTAGAGGCGGGCCTCCCCTACAATGAGCAGTTCTTC.

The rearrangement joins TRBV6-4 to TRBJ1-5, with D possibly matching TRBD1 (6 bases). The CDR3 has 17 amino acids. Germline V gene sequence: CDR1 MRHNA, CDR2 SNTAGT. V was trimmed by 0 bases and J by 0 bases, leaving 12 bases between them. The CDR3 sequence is CASSDSKAGVSNQPQHF. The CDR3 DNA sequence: TGTGCCAGCAGTGACTCGAAGGCAGGGGTTAGCAATCAGCCCCAGCATTTT.